The source of this TCR beta chain is a study of identical twins. General study findings and limits: With abundant cord blood beta clonotypes, insertions were fewer; memory repertoires showed no such pattern. Invariant MAIT and iNKT cells are populations that could partly confound zero-insertion analyses.

The CDR3 is made up of 13 amino acids. Germline CDR1 is SNHLY and CDR2 is FYNNEI. The ends were cut back, 10 bases at V and 4 bases at J, with 16 bases in the middle. There are many counts of this clonotype. As yet, its antigen is unknown. A universal primer site came from template switching; cDNA carried unique molecular identifiers. TCRdb analysed the 5' RACE reads with MiXCR anew, one entry per CDR3 protein. The sample lists around 100,000 distinct CDR3 sequences; under 7% were seen once. The sequenced sample was memory T cells sorted from blood. This clonotype was obtained from a woman aged 50 to 65 in good health. J is TRBJ1-1 and V is TRBV2; D perhaps matches TRBD1 (6 bases). The CDR3 coding sequence is TGTGCCACCACACAGGGCATGGCCACTGAAGCTTTCTTT. Protein product: CATTQGMATEAFF.